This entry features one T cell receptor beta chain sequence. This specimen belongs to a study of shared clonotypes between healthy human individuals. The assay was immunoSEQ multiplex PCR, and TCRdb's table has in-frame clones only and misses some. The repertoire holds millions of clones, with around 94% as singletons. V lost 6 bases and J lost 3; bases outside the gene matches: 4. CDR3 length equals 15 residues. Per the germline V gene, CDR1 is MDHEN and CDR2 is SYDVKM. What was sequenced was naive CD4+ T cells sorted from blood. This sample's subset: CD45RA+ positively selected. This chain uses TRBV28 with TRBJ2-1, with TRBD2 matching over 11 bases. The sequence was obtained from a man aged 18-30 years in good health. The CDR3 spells CASRASGGNYNEQFF. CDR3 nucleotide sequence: TGTGCCAGCAGAGCTAGCGGGGGGAACTACAATGAGCAGTTCTTC.